The sequence of this T cell receptor beta chain was determined in a study of cytomegalovirus exposure and HLA in healthy donors. The wider study: The approximately 720 first-cohort repertoires and the 120 or so validation repertoires shared the same platform, a later analysis reported. Study conclusions and caveats: The investigators catalogued 150 to 200 TCR beta chains as cytomegalovirus-associated. The dataset shows that most TCR sequences were rare, while some public TCRs occurred in many donors.

This clone was counted a single time. Its specificity is not known. The protocol was immunoSEQ multiplex PCR, while the TCRdb copy is restricted to in-frame clones and leaves out a portion. The sample has 100,000 to 150,000 clones, 88% seen once; the top ten hold roughly 1.4%. The CDR3 has 15 amino acids. Germline values: CDR1 GTSNPN, CDR2 SVGIG (reference sequence). With 0 bases clipped from V and 3 bases from J, the junction kept 7 bases outside the gene matches. This chain uses TRBV30 with TRBJ2-7, with 8 bases identical to TRBD2. The sequenced sample consisted of PBMCs. This clonotype was sampled from a man between 25 and 39 years old in good health and CMV-seronegative. CDR3 coding DNA: TGTGCCTGGAGTGTACTAGGACTAGCATTCTACGAGCAGTACTTC. Its translation: CAWSVLGLAFYEQYF.